What follows describes a single T cell receptor (beta chain). The data belong to a study of T cell responses to AZD1222 COVID-19 vaccine. Deletions cut 0 bases from V and 10 bases from J, with 8 bases between. Germline CDR1 reads SGHRS; CDR2 reads YFSETQ. The CDR3 extends over 12 amino acids. Sequencing was performed with immunoSEQ multiplex PCR; in TCRdb, only in-frame clones are kept and a portion is missing. The repertoire includes tens of thousands of clones, over 60% of them detected once, and over 3% sits in the top ten. This receptor was taken from an adult who received the AZD1222 COVID-19 vaccine. The chain joins TRBV5-1 to TRBJ2-1; D unresolved. The input for sequencing was peripheral blood, taken 28 days after the second AZD1222 dose. CDR3: CASSLDGREQFF. CDR3 DNA sequence: TGCGCCAGCAGCTTGGACGGAAGAGAGCAGTTCTTC.